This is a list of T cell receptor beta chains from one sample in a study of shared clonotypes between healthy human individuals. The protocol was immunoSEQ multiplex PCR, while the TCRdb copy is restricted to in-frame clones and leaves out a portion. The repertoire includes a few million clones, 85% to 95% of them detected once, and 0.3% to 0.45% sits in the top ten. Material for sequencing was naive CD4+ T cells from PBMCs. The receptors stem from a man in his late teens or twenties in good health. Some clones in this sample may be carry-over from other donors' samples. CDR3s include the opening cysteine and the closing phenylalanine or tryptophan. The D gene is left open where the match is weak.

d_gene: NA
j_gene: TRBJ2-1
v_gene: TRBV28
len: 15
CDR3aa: CASSLWGSPYNEQFF

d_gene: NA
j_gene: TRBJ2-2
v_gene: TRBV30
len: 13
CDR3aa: CAWSVRLAGELFF

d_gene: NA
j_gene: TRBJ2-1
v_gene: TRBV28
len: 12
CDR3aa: CASSPDDNEQFF

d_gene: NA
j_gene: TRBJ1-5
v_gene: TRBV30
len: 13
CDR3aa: CAWSVRGNQPQHF

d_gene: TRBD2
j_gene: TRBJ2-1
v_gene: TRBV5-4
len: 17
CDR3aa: CASSLGAGGLVYNEQFF

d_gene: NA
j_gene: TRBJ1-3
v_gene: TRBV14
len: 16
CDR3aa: CASSQPGTSSGNTIYF

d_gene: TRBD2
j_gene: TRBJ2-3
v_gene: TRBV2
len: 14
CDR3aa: CASSWTSDTDTQYF

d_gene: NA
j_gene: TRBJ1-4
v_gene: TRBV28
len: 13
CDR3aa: CASSLPANEKLFF

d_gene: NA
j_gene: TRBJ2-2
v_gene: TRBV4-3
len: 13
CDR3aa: CASSQDLSGELFF

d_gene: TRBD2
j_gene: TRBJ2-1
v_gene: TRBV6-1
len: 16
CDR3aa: CASSELGTSGYNEQFF

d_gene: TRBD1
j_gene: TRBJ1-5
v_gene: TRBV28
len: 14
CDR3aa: CASSTGVSNQPQHF

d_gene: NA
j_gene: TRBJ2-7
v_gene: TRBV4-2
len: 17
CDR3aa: CASSQVPEAAAPREQYF

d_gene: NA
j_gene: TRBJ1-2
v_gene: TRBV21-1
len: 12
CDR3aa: CASRAGNYGYTF

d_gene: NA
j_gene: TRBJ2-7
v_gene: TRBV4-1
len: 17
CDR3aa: CASSQEGAPAGAYEQYF

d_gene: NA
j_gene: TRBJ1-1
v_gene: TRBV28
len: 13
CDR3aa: CASSTPAGREAFF

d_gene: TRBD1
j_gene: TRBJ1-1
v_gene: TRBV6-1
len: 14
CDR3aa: CASERGLVYTEAFF

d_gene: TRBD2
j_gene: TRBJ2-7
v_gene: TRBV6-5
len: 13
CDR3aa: CASSYGGGGEQYF